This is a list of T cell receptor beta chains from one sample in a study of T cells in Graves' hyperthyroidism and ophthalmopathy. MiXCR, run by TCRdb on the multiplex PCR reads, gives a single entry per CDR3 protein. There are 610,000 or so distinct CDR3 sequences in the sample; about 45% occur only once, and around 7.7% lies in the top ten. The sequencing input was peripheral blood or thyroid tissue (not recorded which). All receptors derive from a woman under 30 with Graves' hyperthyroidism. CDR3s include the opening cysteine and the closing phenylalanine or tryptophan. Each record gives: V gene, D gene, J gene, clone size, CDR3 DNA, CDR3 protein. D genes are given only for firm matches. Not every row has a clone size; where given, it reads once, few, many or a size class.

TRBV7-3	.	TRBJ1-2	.	TGTGCCAGCAGCCCGAACCCGGGCAGGGATGGCTACACCTTC	CASSPNPGRDGYTF
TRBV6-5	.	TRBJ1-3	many	TGTGCCAGCAGTTACTCGATGGGACGCCGAAACACCATATATTTT	CASSYSMGRRNTIYF
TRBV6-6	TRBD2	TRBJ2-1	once	TGTGCCACCAGAGCGGGGAGTTCGAATGAGCAGTTCTTC	CATRAGSSNEQFF
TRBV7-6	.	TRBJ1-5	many	TGTGCCAGCAGCTTAGAGTCGGGGAGCAATCAGCCCCAGCATTTT	CASSLESGSNQPQHF
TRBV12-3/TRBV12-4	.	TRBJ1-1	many	TGTGCCAGCAGTTTAAGGGGAGTAGGCACTGAAGCTTTCTTT	CASSLRGVGTEAFF
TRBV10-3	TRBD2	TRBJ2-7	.	TGTGCCATCAGTGAGAGCGGGAGGCTCGCGTCCTACGAGCAGTACTTC	CAISESGRLASYEQYF
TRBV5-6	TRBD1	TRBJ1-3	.	TGTGCCAGCAGCCCGGGACAGGGTTCTGGAAACACCATATATTTT	CASSPGQGSGNTIYF
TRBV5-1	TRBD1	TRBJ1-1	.	TGCGCCAGCAGCTTCACCGGGACAGTTAAGGCGGACACTGAAGCTTTCTTT	CASSFTGTVKADTEAFF
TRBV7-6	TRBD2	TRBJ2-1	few	TGTGCCAGCTTTCTGGGGGGGTCCTACAATGAGCAGTTCTTC	CASFLGGSYNEQFF
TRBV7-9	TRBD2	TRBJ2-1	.	TGTGCCAGCACCGGCCTAGCGGGATACAATGAGCAGTTCTTC	CASTGLAGYNEQFF
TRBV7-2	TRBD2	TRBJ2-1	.	TGTGCCAGCAGCTTAGGGGCGACTAGCGGAAACGAGCAGTTCTTC	CASSLGATSGNEQFF
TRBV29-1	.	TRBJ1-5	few	TGCAGCGTTCTCGGGGGACTAGCGGGAGGGCCTTCCTACGAGCATTTT	CSVLGGLAGGPSYEHF
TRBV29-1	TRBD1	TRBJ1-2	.	TGCAGCGTCCGGGACAGGGGGTCGGGCGGCTACACCTTC	CSVRDRGSGGYTF
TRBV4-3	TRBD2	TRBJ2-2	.	TGCGCCAGCAGCCAAGAGGTCCCCCGAGTGCGGGGGTCCTACACCGGGGAGCTGTTTTTT	CASSQEVPRVRGSYTGELFF
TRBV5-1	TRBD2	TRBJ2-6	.	TGCGCCAGCAGCTACCTAAGCGGGGCTGGGGCCAACGTCCTGACTTTC	CASSYLSGAGANVLTF
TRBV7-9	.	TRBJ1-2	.	TGTGCCAGCAGCTTAGTCGACTGCTCTTATGGCTGCACCTTC	CASSLVDCSYGCTF
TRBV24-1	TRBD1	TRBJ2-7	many	TGTGCCACCAGTGATTCCGGGACAGCGAGCTCCTACGAGCAGTACTTC	CATSDSGTASSYEQYF
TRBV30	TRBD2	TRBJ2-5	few	TGTGCCTGGAGTCCGGGACTAACCGACCAAGAGACCCAGTACTTC	CAWSPGLTDQETQYF
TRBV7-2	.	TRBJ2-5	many	TGTGCCAGCAGCTTAGACTACAGGGGGGGCCCGGGGGAGACCCAGTACTTC	CASSLDYRGGPGETQYF
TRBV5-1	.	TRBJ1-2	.	TGCGCCAGCAGCCTGATTGGGACTAGCGGGAGTAGCTATGGCTACACCTTC	CASSLIGTSGSSYGYTF
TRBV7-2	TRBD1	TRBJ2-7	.	TGTGCCAGCAGCCATTCTTGGGACAGGGTCACAGATACGCAGTACTTC	CASSHSWDRVTDTQYF
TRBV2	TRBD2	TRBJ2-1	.	TGTGCCAGCAGGAGGACTAGCGGGAGCGTTGGTGAGCAGTTCTTC	CASRRTSGSVGEQFF
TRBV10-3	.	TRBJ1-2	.	TGTGCCATCAGTGCACCCCGGGTTGCCTATGGCTACACCTTC	CAISAPRVAYGYTF
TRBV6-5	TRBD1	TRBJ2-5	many	TGTGCCAGCAGTTATTGGGGGACAGGGGTCCGAACCCAGTACTTC	CASSYWGTGVRTQYF
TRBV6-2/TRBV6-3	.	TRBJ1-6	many	TGTGCCAGCAGATCCGACCCGACCCGAAGAAATTCACCCCTCCACTTT	CASRSDPTRRNSPLHF
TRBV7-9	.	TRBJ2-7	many	TGTGCCAGCAGCTTAGCGTACGGGAACGAGCAGTACTTC	CASSLAYGNEQYF
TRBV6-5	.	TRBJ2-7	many	TGTGCCAGCAGTTACTTGGGTTTTGAAGGCGAGCAGTACTTC	CASSYLGFEGEQYF
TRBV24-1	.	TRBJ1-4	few	TGTGCCACCAGTCGAGACAGGGAAAAACTGTTTTTT	CATSRDREKLFF
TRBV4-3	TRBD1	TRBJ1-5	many	TGCGCCAGCAGCCAAGATGTGACAGGGGCTCAGCCCCAGCATTTT	CASSQDVTGAQPQHF
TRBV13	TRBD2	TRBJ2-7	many	TGTGCCAGCAGCCGACGGACTAGCGGTGGCTACGAGCAGTACTTC	CASSRRTSGGYEQYF
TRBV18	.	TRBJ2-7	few	TGTGCCAGCTCACCGTCGACGCACGAGCAGTACTTC	CASSPSTHEQYF
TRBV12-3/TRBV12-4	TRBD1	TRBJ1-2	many	TGTGCCAGCAGTCGACAGGGCGATAACTATGGCTACACCTTC	CASSRQGDNYGYTF
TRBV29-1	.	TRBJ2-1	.	TGCAGCGTTGAGTTACGGTCCCATGAGCAGTTCTTC	CSVELRSHEQFF
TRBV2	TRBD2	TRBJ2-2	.	TGTGCCAGCAGTCAAGCGGGAGGGCCGCGGGAGCTGTTTTTT	CASSQAGGPRELFF
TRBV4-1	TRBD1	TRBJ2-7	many	TGCGCCAGCGCTAACGAGGGGACAGCCTCCTACGAGCAGTACTTC	CASANEGTASYEQYF
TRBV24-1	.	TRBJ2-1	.	TGTGCCACCAGTGGATCCGTTGGGAGCTCCTACAATGAGCAGTTCTTC	CATSGSVGSSYNEQFF
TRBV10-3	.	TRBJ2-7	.	TGTGCCATCAGTGAGTCAGGAGGCGGCGGATCCTACGAGCAGTACTTC	CAISESGGGGSYEQYF
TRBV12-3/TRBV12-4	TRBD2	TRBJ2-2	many	TGTGCCAGCAGTCCGACTAGCGGGAGAATTGACACCGGGGAGCTGTTTTTT	CASSPTSGRIDTGELFF
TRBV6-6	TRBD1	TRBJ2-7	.	TGTGCCAGCAGTGCTCCGGGACAGAGCTTCGGGGAGCAGTACTTC	CASSAPGQSFGEQYF
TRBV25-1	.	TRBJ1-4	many	TGTGCCAGCAGTGAATTTATAGGGCGAACTACGTTGGAAAAACTGTTTTTT	CASSEFIGRTTLEKLFF
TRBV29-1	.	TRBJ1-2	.	TGCAGCGTAGATCTAGCGGGAGGGCACATCTATGGCTACACCTTC	CSVDLAGGHIYGYTF
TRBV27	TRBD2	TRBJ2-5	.	TGTGCCAGCACCGATGGGGCTAGCGGATGGGAGACCCAGTACTTC	CASTDGASGWETQYF
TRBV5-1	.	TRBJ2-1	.	TGCGCCAGCAGCTTGGTAGGGGGGGCGAGGGAGTGGAATGAGCAGTTCTTC	CASSLVGGAREWNEQFF
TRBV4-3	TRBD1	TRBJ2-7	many	TGCGCCAGCAGCCTCTCCGGGACAGGGGTTTACGAGCAGTACTTC	CASSLSGTGVYEQYF
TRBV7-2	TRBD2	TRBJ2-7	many	TGTGCCAGCAGCCCAACTAGCGGGACCGCCTACGAGCAGTACTTC	CASSPTSGTAYEQYF
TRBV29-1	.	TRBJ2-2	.	TGCAGCGTTGGGGGAACAGACAAAAGAGGGGAGCTGTTTTTT	CSVGGTDKRGELFF
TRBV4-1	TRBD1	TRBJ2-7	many	TGCGCCAGCAGCCAATTCCCGACAGGGGGCTACGAGCAGTACTTC	CASSQFPTGGYEQYF
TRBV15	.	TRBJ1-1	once	TGTGCCACCAGCCTGCGCCGGGACATGAACACTGAAGCTTTCTTT	CATSLRRDMNTEAFF
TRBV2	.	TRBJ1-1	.	TGTGCCAGCGGGGCAACACGAAACACTGAAGCTTTCTTT	CASGATRNTEAFF
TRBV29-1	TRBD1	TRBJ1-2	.	TGCAGCGTTGAAACAGGGGGCTATGGAGGCTACACCTTC	CSVETGGYGGYTF
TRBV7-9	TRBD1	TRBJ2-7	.	TGTGCCAGCAGTTCCTCCGGGACAGGGGGCGACGAGCAGTACTTC	CASSSSGTGGDEQYF
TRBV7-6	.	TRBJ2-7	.	TGTGCCAGCAGCACCACCCCAGAAAGGGGAGATTACGAGCAGCACTTC	CASSTTPERGDYEQHF
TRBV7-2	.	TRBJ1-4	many	TGTGCCAGCAGCTTAGAGCCTTCGGGAAGGCTGTTTTTT	CASSLEPSGRLFF
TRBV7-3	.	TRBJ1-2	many	TGTGCCAGCAGCTTAACCCCCCCCGGAGGGGAGGGGTATGGCTACACCTTC	CASSLTPPGGEGYGYTF
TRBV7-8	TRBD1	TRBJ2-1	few	TGTGCCAGCAGCTACCGGACAGGGGATGAGCAGTTCTTC	CASSYRTGDEQFF
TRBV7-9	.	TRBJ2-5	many	TGTGCCAGCAGCTTAGGGACCTACATCGCGGAGACCCAGTACTTC	CASSLGTYIAETQYF
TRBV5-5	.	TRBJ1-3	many	TGTGCCAGCAGCTTGGAACAGTCTGGAAACACCATATATTTT	CASSLEQSGNTIYF
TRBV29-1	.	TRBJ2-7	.	TGCAGCGTTGTAGCCGGGACCGGGTCGCCCTACGAGCAGTACTTC	CSVVAGTGSPYEQYF
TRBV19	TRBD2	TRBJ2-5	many	TGTGCCAGTAGTACGGGACTAGCGGGAGAGGAGACCCAGTACTTC	CASSTGLAGEETQYF
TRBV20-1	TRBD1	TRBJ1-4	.	TGCAGTGCTAGTCAGGGGGGGGAAAAACTGTTTTTT	CSASQGGEKLFF